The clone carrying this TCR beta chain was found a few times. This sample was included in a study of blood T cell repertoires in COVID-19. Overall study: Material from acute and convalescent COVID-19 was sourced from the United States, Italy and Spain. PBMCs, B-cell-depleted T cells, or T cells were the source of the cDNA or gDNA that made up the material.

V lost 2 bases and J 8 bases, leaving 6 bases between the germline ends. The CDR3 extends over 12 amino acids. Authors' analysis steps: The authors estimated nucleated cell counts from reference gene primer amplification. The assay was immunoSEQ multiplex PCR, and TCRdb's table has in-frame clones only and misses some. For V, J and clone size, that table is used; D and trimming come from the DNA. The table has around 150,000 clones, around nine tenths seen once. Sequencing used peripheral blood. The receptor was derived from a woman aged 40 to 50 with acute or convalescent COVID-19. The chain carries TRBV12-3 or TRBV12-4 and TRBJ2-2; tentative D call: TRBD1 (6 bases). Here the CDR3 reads CASSLRGGELFF. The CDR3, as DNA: TGTGCCAGCAGTTTAAGGGGGGGGGAGCTGTTTTTT.